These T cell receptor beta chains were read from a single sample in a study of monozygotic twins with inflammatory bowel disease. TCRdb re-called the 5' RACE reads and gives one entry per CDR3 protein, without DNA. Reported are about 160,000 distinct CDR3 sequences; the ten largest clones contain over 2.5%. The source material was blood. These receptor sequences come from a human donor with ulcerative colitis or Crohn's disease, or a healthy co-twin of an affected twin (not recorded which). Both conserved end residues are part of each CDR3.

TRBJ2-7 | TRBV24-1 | CATSDASAWYEQYF
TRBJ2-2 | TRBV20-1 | CSASPLAGGTGELFF
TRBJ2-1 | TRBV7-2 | CASSLEALAGVYNEQFF
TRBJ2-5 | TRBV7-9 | CASSPRTVQETQYF
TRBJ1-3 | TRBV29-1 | CSARMSSGNTIYF
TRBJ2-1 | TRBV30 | CAHSWGRYNEQFF
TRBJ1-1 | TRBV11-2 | CASSLVTTNTEAFF
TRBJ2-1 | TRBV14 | CASSQDRDRDWDEQFF
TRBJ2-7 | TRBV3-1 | CASSQGGDLSYEQYF
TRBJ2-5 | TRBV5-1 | CASSSANEETQYF
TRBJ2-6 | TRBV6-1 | CASGHRRSGANVLTF
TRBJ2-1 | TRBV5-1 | CASSRLGVSYNEQFF
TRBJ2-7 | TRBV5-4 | CASSSGTSFGVQYF
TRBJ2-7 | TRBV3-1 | CASSQVGAHEQYF
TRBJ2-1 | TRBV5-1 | CASSSPGLNNEQFF
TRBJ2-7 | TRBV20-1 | CSAPGTDSSYYEQYF
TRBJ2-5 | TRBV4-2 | CASSQRPGLAGGRLETQYF
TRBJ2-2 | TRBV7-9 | CASSLGLAELFF
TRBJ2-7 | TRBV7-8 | CASSLTGVLEQYF
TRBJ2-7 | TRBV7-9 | CASSLTGDTYEQYF
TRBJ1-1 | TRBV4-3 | CASSQDGTTEAFF
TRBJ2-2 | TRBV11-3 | CASSLVPRQGRTGELFF
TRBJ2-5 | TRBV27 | CASSTRGSGQGDLETQYF
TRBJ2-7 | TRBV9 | CASSVQPEYEQYF
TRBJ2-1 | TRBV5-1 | CASSLGTGGYNEQFF
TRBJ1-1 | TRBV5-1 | CASSLTGQLTEAFF